This T cell receptor (beta chain) was retrieved from a study of blood T cell repertoires in COVID-19. Study details: Material from acute and convalescent COVID-19 was sourced from the United States, Italy and Spain. The cDNA or gDNA used as material had been derived from T cells, B-cell-depleted T cells, or PBMCs.

With V trimmed by 5 bases and J by 3 bases, 7 bases remained unmatched. The CDR3 is 15 amino acids. Germline V gene data show CDR1 as MDHEN and CDR2 as SYDVKM. The method was immunoSEQ multiplex PCR; TCRdb's version includes in-frame clones alone and lacks a portion of them. The sample carries about 220,000 clones, approximately 86% recorded once. The V call is TRBV28, the J call TRBJ2-5, with TRBD1 identical over 9 bases. The receptor's source is a man aged 40-49 years with acute or convalescent COVID-19. Sequenced sample: peripheral blood. The CDR3 protein is CASSTRDRAEETQYF. CDR3 DNA: TGTGCCAGCAGTACCCGGGACAGGGCAGAAGAGACCCAGTACTTC. Drawing the rest from reference TRBV28 and TRBJ2-5, the complete variable domain is DVKVTQSSRYLVKRTGEKVFLECVQDMDHENMFWYRQDPGLGLRLIYFSYDVKMKEKGDIPEGYSVSREKKERFSLILESASTNQTSMYLCASSTRDRAEETQYFGPGTRLLVL.